A selection of T cell receptor beta chains follows, all from one sample in a study of blood T cell repertoires in COVID-19. Sequencing used immunoSEQ multiplex PCR; TCRdb keeps in-frame clones, though not all of them. The repertoire holds roughly 100,000 clones, roughly four fifths seen once, with just over 15% in the top ten. The specimen sequenced was peripheral blood. Every receptor here comes from a woman aged 80 or over with acute or convalescent COVID-19. Each CDR3 is given with its conserved first and last residue. The D gene is left open where the match is weak. The listing skips clone size in some rows; elsewhere it reads once, few, many or a size class.

j_gene: TRBJ1-5; d_gene: TRBD1; v_gene: TRBV24-1; abundance: -; CDR3nt: TGTGCCACCAGGGACAGGGGGAATAATCAGCCCCAGCATTTT; CDR3aa: CATRDRGNNQPQHF
j_gene: TRBJ2-2; d_gene: TRBD1; v_gene: TRBV2; abundance: -; CDR3nt: TGTGCCAGCAGGCGGGACAGGACAAACACCGGGGAGCTGTTTTTT; CDR3aa: CASRRDRTNTGELFF
j_gene: TRBJ1-1; d_gene: TRBD1; v_gene: TRBV2; abundance: -; CDR3nt: TGTGCCAGCAGTGAATCCCGGACAGGGAGGAACACTGAAGCTTTCTTT; CDR3aa: CASSESRTGRNTEAFF
j_gene: TRBJ1-2; d_gene: -; v_gene: TRBV29-1; abundance: -; CDR3nt: TGCAGCGTTGTGACAGCTTTTAACTATGGCTACACCTTC; CDR3aa: CSVVTAFNYGYTF
j_gene: TRBJ2-7; d_gene: -; v_gene: TRBV5-5; abundance: -; CDR3nt: TGTGCCAGCAGCTGGGGGCGCGAGCAGTACTTC; CDR3aa: CASSWGREQYF
j_gene: TRBJ1-4; d_gene: TRBD1; v_gene: TRBV6-5; abundance: once; CDR3nt: TGTGCCAGCAGCGGGGACAGGGGAGGAAAACTGTTTTTT; CDR3aa: CASSGDRGGKLFF
j_gene: TRBJ1-2; d_gene: TRBD1; v_gene: TRBV11-2; abundance: -; CDR3nt: TGTGCCAGCAGCCCCCCTGACGACAGGGTCAACTATGGCTACACCTTC; CDR3aa: CASSPPDDRVNYGYTF
j_gene: TRBJ2-7; d_gene: TRBD1; v_gene: TRBV19; abundance: -; CDR3nt: TGTGCCAGTAGTATAGCGCAGACAGGGGACTACGAGCAGTACTTC; CDR3aa: CASSIAQTGDYEQYF
j_gene: TRBJ2-1; d_gene: TRBD1; v_gene: TRBV5-1; abundance: -; CDR3nt: TGCGCCAGCAGCCCCGGGACAGTACTCTACAATGAGCAGTTCTTC; CDR3aa: CASSPGTVLYNEQFF
j_gene: TRBJ2-1; d_gene: TRBD1; v_gene: TRBV5-5; abundance: -; CDR3nt: TGTGCCAGCAGCCTGGGACAGGGGGCCATCCCGACATCTGAGCAGTTCTTC; CDR3aa: CASSLGQGAIPTSEQFF
j_gene: TRBJ1-4; d_gene: TRBD1; v_gene: TRBV25-1; abundance: -; CDR3nt: TGTGCCAGCAGTGAGAGACAGGGATGGGATGAAAAACTGTTTTTT; CDR3aa: CASSERQGWDEKLFF
j_gene: TRBJ2-5; d_gene: TRBD2; v_gene: TRBV18; abundance: -; CDR3nt: TGTGCCAGCTCACCACGGACTAGCGAGACCCAGTACTTC; CDR3aa: CASSPRTSETQYF
j_gene: TRBJ1-6; d_gene: -; v_gene: TRBV5-6; abundance: -; CDR3nt: TGTGCCAGCAGCTTGGTGCTCAGGCCGAATTCACCCCTCCACTTT; CDR3aa: CASSLVLRPNSPLHF
j_gene: TRBJ1-5; d_gene: -; v_gene: TRBV19; abundance: few; CDR3nt: TGTGCCAGTAGTTCTCGGGTAGGCCAGCCCCAGCATTTT; CDR3aa: CASSSRVGQPQHF
j_gene: TRBJ2-1; d_gene: TRBD2; v_gene: TRBV6-5; abundance: once; CDR3nt: TGTGCCACCAAGATAGCGGGAGAGGGTAATGAGCAGTTCTTC; CDR3aa: CATKIAGEGNEQFF
j_gene: TRBJ1-3; d_gene: TRBD1; v_gene: TRBV28; abundance: -; CDR3nt: TGTGCCAGCAGTTTAGAGGGGGCGCGTGGAAACACCATATATTTT; CDR3aa: CASSLEGARGNTIYF
j_gene: TRBJ2-3; d_gene: TRBD1; v_gene: TRBV5-1; abundance: -; CDR3nt: TGCGCCAGCAGCGACCTGCCAGGGGGAGGCACAGATACGCAGTATTTT; CDR3aa: CASSDLPGGGTDTQYF
j_gene: TRBJ2-1; d_gene: -; v_gene: TRBV14; abundance: -; CDR3nt: TGTGCCAGCAGAAGGTGGGGGGAAAGTGGCTATGAGCAGTTCTTC; CDR3aa: CASRRWGESGYEQFF
j_gene: TRBJ2-1; d_gene: TRBD1; v_gene: TRBV27; abundance: -; CDR3nt: TGTGCCAGCAGTTTCGGACAGGACTACAATGAGCAGTTCTTC; CDR3aa: CASSFGQDYNEQFF
j_gene: TRBJ1-3; d_gene: -; v_gene: TRBV30; abundance: -; CDR3nt: TGTGCCTGGAGTGCCAGGACACTCTCTGGAAACACCATATATTTT; CDR3aa: CAWSARTLSGNTIYF
j_gene: TRBJ1-3; d_gene: -; v_gene: TRBV28; abundance: few; CDR3nt: TGTGCCAGCAGGGCGGACACGTCGCAAAACACCATATATTTT; CDR3aa: CASRADTSQNTIYF
j_gene: TRBJ2-2; d_gene: TRBD2; v_gene: TRBV7-7; abundance: -; CDR3nt: TGTGCCAGCAGCCCCTCTAGCGGGACCACCGGGGAGCTGTTTTTT; CDR3aa: CASSPSSGTTGELFF
j_gene: TRBJ2-1; d_gene: TRBD2; v_gene: TRBV7-9; abundance: -; CDR3nt: TGTGCCAGCAGCTATAGCGGGAGGGCCCAAAATGAGCAGTTCTTC; CDR3aa: CASSYSGRAQNEQFF
j_gene: TRBJ1-5; d_gene: -; v_gene: TRBV19; abundance: few; CDR3nt: TGTGCCAGTAGTCCCCAGGTGGGTCAGCCCCAGCATTTT; CDR3aa: CASSPQVGQPQHF
j_gene: TRBJ2-2; d_gene: TRBD2; v_gene: TRBV5-4; abundance: -; CDR3nt: TGTGCCAGCAGCTTGGCACTAGCGGACACCGGGGAGCTGTTTTTT; CDR3aa: CASSLALADTGELFF
j_gene: TRBJ2-1; d_gene: -; v_gene: TRBV5-1; abundance: -; CDR3nt: TGCGCCAGCAGCCCGGAGCGTAACTACAATGAGCAGTTCTTC; CDR3aa: CASSPERNYNEQFF